There are many counts of the clone carrying this TCR beta chain. Its antigen remains unidentified. CDR3 length equals 14 residues. V was shortened by 8 bases and J by 0 bases, with 12 bases between the two germline ends. Germline V gene data show CDR1 as MDHEN and CDR2 as SYDVKM. The record originates from a study of human T cells and chemical hapten exposure. For the study at large: Upper-back patches of 0.01% DPC were read at 6 days. Diagnoses of alopecia areata, totalis or universalis occurred in mostly female patients. Study-wide findings and caveats: PT1 expanded TCR numbers rose with patch test score.

Unique molecular identifiers were linked by the library to individual cDNA molecules. TCRdb used MiXCR to reprocess the RACE reads, holding one entry per CDR3 protein. In the table there are 50,000 to 80,000 distinct CDR3 sequences, 11% of which are singletons. Specified time point: patch test 3, about 24 weeks after DPC sensitization. Treatment here: therapeutic diphenylcyclopropenone sensitization with weekly scalp DPC. Sequencing was performed on whole blood, taken in connection with sensitization to the hapten diphenylcyclopropenone (DPC). The sequence was obtained from a woman between 25 and 40 years old with alopecia areata. Some clones in this sample may be carry-over from other donors' samples. The chain couples TRBV28 to TRBJ2-3; D gene unclear. In nucleotides, the CDR3 is TGTGCCAGCTGCGCAGGCGGTAGCACAGATACGCAGTATTTT. The encoded protein is CASCAGGSTDTQYF.